These 20 T cell receptor beta chains share one sample of origin, sequenced in a study of T cells in Graves' hyperthyroidism and ophthalmopathy. Researchers amplified the TCR beta CDR3 regions from RNA transcripts. In the first-round RT-PCR of the TCR CDR3, the HTBI primer set was used. From the multiplex PCR reads, TCRdb called clonotypes with MiXCR, one entry per CDR3 protein. This repertoire shows 300,000 or so distinct CDR3 sequences, roughly 15% found once; its top ten account for 33%. Sequenced material: blood. Every receptor here comes from a man aged 30 to 45 with Graves' hyperthyroidism.

The sample holds many counts of this clonotype. The V and J genes are TRBV30 and TRBJ1-2; D is undetermined. V was clipped by 2 bases and J by 4 bases, with 17 bases between them. Germline CDR1 GTSNPN, CDR2 SVGIG (reference sequence). CDR3 length: 15 amino acids. CDR3 sequence: CAWSPPRTLPYGYTF. CDR3 sequence (DNA): TGTGCCTGGAGTCCCCCCAGGACCCTCCCCTATGGCTACACCTTC.

The table lists this clonotype with many counts. The V gene is TRBV5-1, the J gene TRBJ2-7, with 8 bases aligning to TRBD2. Germline V gene sequence: CDR1 SGHRS, CDR2 YFSETQ. The CDR3 length is 17 residues. Trimming took 1 base from V and 0 from J; bases not matched to a gene: 9. The CDR3, as DNA: TGCGCCAGCAGCTTGAAGCTAGCGGGCCGTTTCTCCTACGAGCAGTACTTC. Protein product: CASSLKLAGRFSYEQYF.

In this sample, this clonotype turned up once. A read error may explain this, as a much larger clone is one base away. CDR3 DNA: TGTGCCAGCAGCCCGAGGTCGGTCACCGGGGCGCTGTTTTTT. It yields the protein CASSPRSVTGALFF. The V gene is TRBV11-2, the J gene TRBJ2-2; perhaps D is TRBD1 or TRBD2 (5 bases each). The CDR3 length is 14 residues. Germline V gives CDR1 SGHAT, CDR2 FQNNGV. Together with reference TRBV11-2 and TRBJ2-2, the CDR3 gives the full variable domain: EAGVAQSPRYKIIEKRQSVAFWCNPISGHATLYWYQQILGQGPKLLIQFQNNGVVDDSQLPKDRFSAERLKGVDSTLKIQPAKLEDSAVYLCASSPRSVTGALFFGEGSRLTVL.

The chain carries TRBV28 and TRBJ2-1; no reliable D call. Trimming pared 8 bases from V and 11 bases from J, leaving 13 bases between. The CDR3 runs to 11 residues. In germline, CDR1 is MDHEN, CDR2 SYDVKM. The CDR3 DNA reads as TGTGCCAGCGGCCGACTGGAAAAGCAGTTCTTC. Its protein product is CASGRLEKQFF.

In its sample, this clonotype was seen many times. The rearrangement uses TRBV5-1 and TRBJ2-1; 7 bases map to TRBD1. The trim removed 0 bases at V and 6 bases at J, leaving 0 bases unmatched. The CDR3 is 13 residues long. The germline CDR1 and CDR2 sequences are SGHRS and YFSETQ. This CDR3 reads CASSLGQGNEQFF. The CDR3 DNA is TGCGCCAGCAGCTTGGGACAGGGCAATGAGCAGTTCTTC.

This clonotype was picked up many times. This chain joins TRBV7-3 and TRBJ2-2; D is possibly TRBD1 (6 bases). The CDR3 consists of 14 residues. V lost 4 bases, J lost 6 bases, and 12 bases lay in between. Germline CDR1 and CDR2: SGHTA and FQGTGA. CDR3 region: CASSSLQGPGELFF. The CDR3 coding sequence is TGTGCCAGCAGCTCCCTACAGGGACCCGGGGAGCTGTTTTTT. Supplemented by reference TRBV7-3 and TRBJ2-2, the full variable domain reads GAGVSQTPSNKVTEKGKYVELRCDPISGHTALYWYRQSLGQGPEFLIYFQGTGAADDSGLPNDRFFAVRPEGSVSTLKIQRTERGDSAVYLCASSSLQGPGELFFGEGSRLTVL.

This clonotype was counted a few times. V gene TRBV29-1 combines with J gene TRBJ2-3; D may be TRBD2 (6 bases). This CDR3 is 14 amino acids long. V dropped 2 bases and J dropped 2 bases, with 11 bases sitting between them. Germline V gene lookup returns CDR1 SQVTM and CDR2 ANQGSEA. CDR3 protein: CSVESVAATDTQYF. The CDR3 DNA sequence: TGCAGCGTTGAATCGGTAGCGGCCACAGATACGCAGTATTTT.

The sample holds many counts of this clonotype. The V call is TRBV28, the J call TRBJ2-7; TRBD1 matches at 7 bases. The junction had 4 bases not matched to a gene; V was cut back by 3 bases and J by 2 bases. Per the germline V gene, CDR1 is MDHEN and CDR2 is SYDVKM. This CDR3 contains 14 residues. CDR3 in amino acids: CASSFGTVTYEQYF. In DNA form, the CDR3 reads TGTGCCAGCAGTTTTGGGACAGTGACCTACGAGCAGTACTTC.

This rearrangement joins TRBV27 to TRBJ2-4; 10 bases align to TRBD2. From germline, CDR1 is MNHEY and CDR2 SMNVEV (reference sequence). J lost 2 bases, V lost 5 bases, and 12 bases had no gene match. This CDR3 contains 18 residues. DNA of the CDR3: TGTGCCAGCAGTCCCGGCGAGCGGGAGGGTCCAACCAAAAACATTCAGTACTTC. Residues: CASSPGEREGPTKNIQYF.

This clonotype was detected only a few times. The V gene is TRBV6-1, the J gene TRBJ2-5; D is tentatively TRBD1 or TRBD2 (5 bases each). The CDR3 totals 14 residues. Per the germline V gene, CDR1 is MNHNS and CDR2 is SASEGT. Trimming left V 6 bases short and J 4 bases short, with 15 bases between. The chain's CDR3 is CASRLWGLGETQYF. The CDR3 region has the DNA TGTGCCAGCAGACTATGGGGGTTAGGAGAGACCCAGTACTTC.

The V and J genes are TRBV6-2 or TRBV6-3 and TRBJ2-7; D is possibly TRBD1 (5 bases). Trimming stripped 2 bases from V and 6 bases from J, with 8 bases between. The CDR3 totals 12 residues. Looked up from germline, CDR1 is MNHEY and CDR2 is SVGEGT. The CDR3 protein is CASSYNRGEQYF. The DNA of the CDR3 is TGTGCCAGCAGTTACAATAGGGGCGAGCAGTACTTC.

The chain recombines TRBV28 with TRBJ2-7; TRBD2 aligns across 13 bases. Germline V gene lookup returns CDR1 MDHEN and CDR2 SYDVKM. V lost 2 bases, J lost 4 bases, and 26 bases stayed unmatched. The CDR3 has 23 residues. The CDR3, as DNA: TGTGCCAGCAGTTTACCAGGACAGGGGAGGCTCTCGGGACTAGCGGGAATCGGGTACGAGCAGTACTTC. Residues: CASSLPGQGRLSGLAGIGYEQYF.

This clonotype was seen ten or more times. The chain links TRBV6-1 to TRBJ1-1; D not resolved. With 4 bases removed from V and 6 bases from J, the gap between germline ends came to 9 bases. The germline CDR1 and CDR2 sequences are MNHNS and SASEGT. This CDR3 region has 12 residues. The CDR3 sequence: CASSVGASEAFF. As DNA, the CDR3 is TGTGCCAGCAGTGTAGGAGCATCTGAAGCTTTCTTT.

This clonotype showed up many times. The rearrangement links TRBV28 to TRBJ2-7; the match to TRBD1 covers 10 bases. This CDR3 region has 14 residues. J lost 4 bases, V lost 5 bases, and 5 bases had no gene match. CDR1 and CDR2 (germline): MDHEN, SYDVKM. The CDR3: CASSPSGQGYEQYF. CDR3 in DNA: TGTGCCAGCAGTCCTTCGGGACAGGGGTACGAGCAGTACTTC.

The chain joins TRBV7-3 to TRBJ2-4; either TRBD1 or TRBD2 may fit D (5 bases each). The CDR3 contains 13 residues. V lost 3 bases and J 7 bases, leaving 10 bases between the germline ends. Germline values: CDR1 SGHTA, CDR2 FQGTGA. The CDR3 nucleotides are TGTGCCAGCAGCTTGTCACGGGACAACATTCAGTACTTC. This sequence encodes CASSLSRDNIQYF.

This clonotype was counted many times. This sequence joins TRBV7-2 and TRBJ2-5; the D gene could be TRBD1 or TRBD2 (5 bases each). The CDR3 spans 16 residues. Germline V gene sequence: CDR1 SGHTA, CDR2 FQGNSA. V was trimmed by 5 bases and J by 2 bases, leaving 18 bases between them. CDR3 loop: CASSHRPPGQQETQYF. The CDR3, as DNA: TGTGCCAGCAGCCACCGCCCCCCGGGGCAGCAAGAGACCCAGTACTTC.

The chain employs TRBV20-1 and TRBJ1-3; the D is unclear. The CDR3 runs to 13 residues. V was cut by 0 bases and J by 7 bases, with 10 bases left in between. Germline V gene lookup returns CDR1 DFQATT and CDR2 SNEGSKA (reference sequence). For the CDR3, the DNA is TGCAGTGCTAGAGATGTGGTAGGGAACACCATATATTTT. It translates to CSARDVVGNTIYF.

This clonotype was seen many times. The gene calls are TRBV7-2 and TRBJ2-1, with 9 nucleotides matching TRBD2. Germline loops: CDR1 SGHTA, CDR2 FQGNSA. V shed 5 bases, J shed 4 bases, and the junction held 6 bases outside the gene matches. The CDR3 is made up of 15 amino acids. CDR3 sequence: CASSRREGRYNEQFF. The DNA of the CDR3 is TGTGCCAGCAGCAGGCGGGAGGGTCGTTACAATGAGCAGTTCTTC.

In its sample, this clonotype was seen a few times. The gene calls are TRBV19 and TRBJ2-1; D not certain. The V and J ends lost 10 bases and 5 bases respectively, with 12 bases between them. Per germline, CDR1 LNHDA and CDR2 SQIVND (reference sequence). The CDR3 is 12 residues long. This CDR3 reads CANHGRHNEQFF. The DNA for the CDR3 is TGTGCCAACCATGGACGGCACAATGAGCAGTTCTTC.

This clonotype was recorded a few times. This sequence joins TRBV12-3 or TRBV12-4 and TRBJ2-5; the D gene could be TRBD1 or TRBD2 (6 bases each). The CDR3 is 14 residues long. Trimming shortened V by 5 bases and J by 1 base, and 11 bases separated the two germline ends. CDR3 sequence: CASSRGTPQETQYF. CDR3 DNA sequence: TGTGCCAGCAGTCGGGGGACACCCCAAGAGACCCAGTACTTC.